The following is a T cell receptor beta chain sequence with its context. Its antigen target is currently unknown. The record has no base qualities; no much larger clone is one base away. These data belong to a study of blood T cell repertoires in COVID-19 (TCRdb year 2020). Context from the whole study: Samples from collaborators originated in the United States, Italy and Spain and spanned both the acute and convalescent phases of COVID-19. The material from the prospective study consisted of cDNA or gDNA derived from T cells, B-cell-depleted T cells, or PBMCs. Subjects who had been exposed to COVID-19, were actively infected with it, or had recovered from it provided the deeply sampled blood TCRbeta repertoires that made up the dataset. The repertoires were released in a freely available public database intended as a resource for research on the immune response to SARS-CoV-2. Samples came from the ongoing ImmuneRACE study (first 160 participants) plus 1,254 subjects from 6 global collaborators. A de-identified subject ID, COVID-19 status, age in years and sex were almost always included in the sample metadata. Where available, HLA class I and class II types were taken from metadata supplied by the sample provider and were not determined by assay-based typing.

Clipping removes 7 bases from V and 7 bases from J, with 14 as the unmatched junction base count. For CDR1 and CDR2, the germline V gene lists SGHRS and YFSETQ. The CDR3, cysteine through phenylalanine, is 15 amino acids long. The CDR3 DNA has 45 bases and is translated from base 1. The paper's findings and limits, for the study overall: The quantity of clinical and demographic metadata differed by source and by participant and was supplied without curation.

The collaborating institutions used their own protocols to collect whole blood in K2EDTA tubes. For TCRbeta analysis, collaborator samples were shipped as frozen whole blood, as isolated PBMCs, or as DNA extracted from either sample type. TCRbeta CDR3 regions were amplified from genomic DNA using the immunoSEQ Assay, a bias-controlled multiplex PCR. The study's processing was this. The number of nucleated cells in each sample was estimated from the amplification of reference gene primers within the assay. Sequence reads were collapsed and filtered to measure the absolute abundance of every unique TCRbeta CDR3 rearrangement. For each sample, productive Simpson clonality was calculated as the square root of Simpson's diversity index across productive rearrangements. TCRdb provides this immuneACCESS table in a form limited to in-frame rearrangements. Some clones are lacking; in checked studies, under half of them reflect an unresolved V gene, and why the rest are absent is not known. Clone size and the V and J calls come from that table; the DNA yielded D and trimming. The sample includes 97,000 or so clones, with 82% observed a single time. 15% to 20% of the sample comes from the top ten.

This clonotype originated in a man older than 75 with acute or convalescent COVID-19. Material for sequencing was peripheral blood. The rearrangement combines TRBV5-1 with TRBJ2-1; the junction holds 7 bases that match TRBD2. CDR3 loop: CASDKLGGGTNEQFF. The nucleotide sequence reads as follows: TGCGCCAGCGATAAACTCGGGGGAGGGACGAATGAGCAGTTCTTC.